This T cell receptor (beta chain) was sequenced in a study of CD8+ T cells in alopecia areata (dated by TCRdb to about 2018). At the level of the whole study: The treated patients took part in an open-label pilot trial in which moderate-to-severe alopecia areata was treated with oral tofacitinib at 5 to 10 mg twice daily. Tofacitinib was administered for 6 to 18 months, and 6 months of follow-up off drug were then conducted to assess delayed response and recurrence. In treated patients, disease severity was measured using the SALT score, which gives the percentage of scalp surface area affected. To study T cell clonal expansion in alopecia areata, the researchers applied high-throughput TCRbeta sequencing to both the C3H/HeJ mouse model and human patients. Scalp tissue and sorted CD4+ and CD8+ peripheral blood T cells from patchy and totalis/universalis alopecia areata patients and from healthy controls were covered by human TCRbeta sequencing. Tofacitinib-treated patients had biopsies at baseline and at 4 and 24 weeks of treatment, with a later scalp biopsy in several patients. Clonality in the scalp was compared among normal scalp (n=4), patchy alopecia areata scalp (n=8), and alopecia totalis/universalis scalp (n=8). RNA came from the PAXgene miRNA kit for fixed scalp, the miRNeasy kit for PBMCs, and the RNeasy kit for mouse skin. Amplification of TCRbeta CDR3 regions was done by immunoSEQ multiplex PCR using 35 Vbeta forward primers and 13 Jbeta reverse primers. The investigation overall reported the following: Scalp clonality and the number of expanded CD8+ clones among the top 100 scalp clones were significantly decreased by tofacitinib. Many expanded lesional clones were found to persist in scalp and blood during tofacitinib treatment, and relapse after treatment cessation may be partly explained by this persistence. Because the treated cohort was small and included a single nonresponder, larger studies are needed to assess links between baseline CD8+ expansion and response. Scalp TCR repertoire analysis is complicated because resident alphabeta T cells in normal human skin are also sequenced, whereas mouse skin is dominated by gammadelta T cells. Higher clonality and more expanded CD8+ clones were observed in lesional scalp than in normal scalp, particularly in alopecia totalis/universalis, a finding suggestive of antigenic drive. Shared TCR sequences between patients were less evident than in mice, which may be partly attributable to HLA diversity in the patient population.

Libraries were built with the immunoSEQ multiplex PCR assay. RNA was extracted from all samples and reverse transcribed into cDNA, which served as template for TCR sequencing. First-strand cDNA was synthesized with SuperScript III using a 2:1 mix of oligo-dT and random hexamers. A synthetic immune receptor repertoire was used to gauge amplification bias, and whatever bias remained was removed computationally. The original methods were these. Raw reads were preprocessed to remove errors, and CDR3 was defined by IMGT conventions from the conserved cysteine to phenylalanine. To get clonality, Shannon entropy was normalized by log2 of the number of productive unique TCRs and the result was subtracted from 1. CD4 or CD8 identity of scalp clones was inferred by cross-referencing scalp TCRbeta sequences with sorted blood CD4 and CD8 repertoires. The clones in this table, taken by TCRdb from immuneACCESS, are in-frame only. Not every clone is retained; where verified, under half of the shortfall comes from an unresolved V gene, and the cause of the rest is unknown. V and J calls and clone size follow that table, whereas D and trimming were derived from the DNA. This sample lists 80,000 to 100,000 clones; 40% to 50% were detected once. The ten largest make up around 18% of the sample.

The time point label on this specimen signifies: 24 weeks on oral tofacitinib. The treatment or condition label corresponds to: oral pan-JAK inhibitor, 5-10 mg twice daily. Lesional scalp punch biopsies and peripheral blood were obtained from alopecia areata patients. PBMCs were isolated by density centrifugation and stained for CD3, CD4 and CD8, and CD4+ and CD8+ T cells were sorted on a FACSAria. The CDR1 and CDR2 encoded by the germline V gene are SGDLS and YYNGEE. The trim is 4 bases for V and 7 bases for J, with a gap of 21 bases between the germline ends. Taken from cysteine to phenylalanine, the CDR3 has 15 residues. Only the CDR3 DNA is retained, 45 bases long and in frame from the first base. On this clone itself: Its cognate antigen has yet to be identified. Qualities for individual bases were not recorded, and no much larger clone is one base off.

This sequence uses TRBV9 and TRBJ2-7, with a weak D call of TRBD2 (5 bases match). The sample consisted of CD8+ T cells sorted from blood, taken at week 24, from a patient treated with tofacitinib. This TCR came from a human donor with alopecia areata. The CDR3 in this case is CASSPETGLNREQYF. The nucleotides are TGTGCCAGCAGCCCCGAGACGGGGTTAAACCGGGAGCAGTACTTC.